The following is a T cell receptor beta chain sequence with its context. Antigen: not known. Every isolated RNA sample was fully reverse transcribed, so sequencing captured expressed TCRB transcripts. About 3.57 million reads per sample were averaged for naive, central memory and regulatory samples. Sequencing was performed with immunoSEQ multiplex PCR; in TCRdb, only in-frame clones are kept and a portion is missing. This table has tens of thousands of clones, about 50% appearing once. This record belongs to a study of beta chain features in type 1 diabetes. Study results and limitations: TCRB CDR3s from Type 1 diabetes patients were moderately but significantly shorter in all four CD4+ subsets.

Averaging roughly 120 mL, one heparinised blood draw was given by each donor. Using CD45RO/CCR7/CD25/CD127/CD95/CD27, CD4+ naive, central memory, regulatory and stem cell-like memory cells were sorted. Sequencing was performed on central memory CD4+ T cells from blood. The receptor comes from a man aged 30 to 45 with type 1 diabetes.

The CDR3 DNA reads as TGTGCCTGGGCGGCCAAACAGGTTTACGAGCAGTACTTC. It specifies CAWAAKQVYEQYF. This rearrangement joins TRBV30 to TRBJ2-5; D may be TRBD1 (5 bases). TRBJ2-7 explains the end of the DNA better; the J call may be wrong. The CDR3 contains 13 residues. In germline, CDR1 is GTSNPN, CDR2 SVGIG (reference sequence).